This TCR beta chain was captured by sequencing in a study of tissue T cells after allogeneic stem cell transplantation. Whole-study results and caveats: Tissue-detected TCR repertoire was only partly captured by blood and spleen T cells.

This table comes from immunoSEQ multiplex PCR, and its TCRdb copy is limited to in-frame clones, with some not included. The sample has thousands of clones, approximately 43% seen once. In the case of this clone: The antigen remains unidentified. Each gene name is a mouse one.

Sample time point: mouse harvest day 7 after allogeneic transplant. Tail vein injection delivered 10^7 T-cell-depleted bone marrow cells and 10^6 splenic CD5+ T cells. Tissues came from B6→BALB/c major-mismatch GVHD mice at day 7 or 14. Sequencing was done on a sample of skin. This clonotype was obtained from a female BALB/c mouse given C57BL/6 T cells with graft-versus-host disease after an allogeneic hematopoietic cell transplant.

The CDR3 protein is CASSQLGGNTGQLYF. CDR3 bases read: TGTGCCAGCAGCCAACTGGGGGGAAACACCGGGCAGCTCTAC. The chain employs TRBV5 and TRBJ2-2; 8 bases line up with TRBD2. The CDR3 goes on 1 residue after the read ends, and that part is filled in from the germline J gene. The J segment lost 1 base and the V segment lost 2 bases, leaving 0 bases of the junction unmatched. Germline V gene sequence: CDR1 LGHNA, CDR2 YNLKQL (reference sequence). There are 15 residues in the CDR3.